Following are 8 T cell receptor beta chains from one sample sequenced in a study of T cells in Graves' hyperthyroidism and ophthalmopathy. TCR beta CDR3 sequences were amplified from RNA transcripts. A set of HTBI primers served as the primers for a first-round RT-PCR of the TCR CDR3. TCRdb fed the multiplex PCR reads into MiXCR, producing one record per CDR3 protein. Counted here are about 510,000 distinct CDR3 sequences, 40% to 50% occurring once; the ten biggest clones make up roughly 45%. Specimen: peripheral blood or thyroid tissue (not recorded which). The receptors were gathered from an adult woman with Graves' disease, either hyperthyroidism or ophthalmopathy (not recorded which).

This clonotype was detected a few times. The chain has TRBV14 and TRBJ2-7; D may match TRBD1 or TRBD2 (6 bases each). The V and J ends lost 1 base and 1 base respectively, with 11 bases between them. This CDR3 is 15 amino acids long. Germline loops: CDR1 SGHDN, CDR2 FVKESK. The CDR3 sequence: CASSQGGGLSYEQYF. CDR3 nucleotide sequence: TGTGCCAGCAGCCAAGGTGGGGGGCTTTCCTACGAGCAGTACTTC.

This clonotype was observed at least ten times. The rearrangement joins TRBV4-1 to TRBJ1-1; D is undetermined. The CDR3 is made up of 13 amino acids. Trimming removed 0 bases at V and 5 bases at J, with 7 bases between. Looked up from germline, CDR1 is MGHRA and CDR2 is YSYEKL. The CDR3: CASSQDLDTEAFF. The CDR3 coding sequence is TGCGCCAGCAGCCAAGATTTGGATACTGAAGCTTTCTTT.

The rearrangement joins TRBV2 to TRBJ1-6, with D perhaps TRBD1 (5 bases). This CDR3 spans 19 amino acids. V lost 2 bases, J lost 10 bases, and 27 bases lay in between. Germline CDR1 and CDR2: SNHLY and FYNNEI. CDR3 sequence reads: CASSERQRGSTFSTSPLHF. The CDR3 DNA sequence: TGTGCCAGCAGTGAAAGACAGCGAGGTTCCACTTTCTCGACATCACCCCTCCACTTT.

The chain joins TRBV20-1 to TRBJ2-5; either TRBD1 or TRBD2 may supply D (5 bases each). Germline V gives CDR1 DFQATT, CDR2 SNEGSKA (reference sequence). The CDR3 extends over 10 amino acids. With 2 bases removed from V and 12 bases from J, the gap between germline ends came to 10 bases. The CDR3, as DNA: TGCAGTGCTAGACCGGGACGAGAGTACTTC. This gives the protein CSARPGREYF.

Comment on this clonotype: Mismatch with germline at one junction end may stem from a read error. The V and J genes are TRBV10-2 and TRBJ1-5; 8 bases are a match to TRBD1. The CDR3 is made up of 15 amino acids. Germline V CDR1 and CDR2: WSHSY, SAAADI. CDR3 in DNA: TGCGCCAGCAGCGAGTCGCGGACAGGGTCTCAGCCCCAGCATTTT. Protein: CASSESRTGSQPQHF.

The V gene is TRBV29-1, the J gene TRBJ1-1; a weak D match, TRBD1 (5 bases). This CDR3 region has 13 residues. The ends were cut back, 2 bases at V and 1 base at J, with 8 bases in the middle. Germline V gives CDR1 SQVTM, CDR2 ANQGSEA. CDR3 nucleotides: TGCAGCGTTGAATGGGGGGGGAACACTGAAGCTTTCTTT. It translates to CSVEWGGNTEAFF.

This clonotype was found once. The conserved final phenylalanine or tryptophan is absent from the CDR3, which likely points to a read error. The DNA is left out, because the CDR3 cannot be placed on it with certainty; the CDR3 is given as TCRdb lists it. The V call is TRBV7-8, the J call TRBJ2-2; no DNA check was done on the table's D call, TRBD1. Per germline, CDR1 SGHVS and CDR2 FQNEAQ. Counting both end residues, the CDR3 totals 17 amino acids. CDR3 residues: CASSLGPLGQGCRGAVV.

The chain has TRBV29-1 and TRBJ1-2; a possible D gene is TRBD1 (6 bases). With 3 bases removed from V and 8 bases from J, the gap between germline ends came to 16 bases. CDR3 length: 13 amino acids. Germline CDR1 and CDR2: SQVTM and ANQGSEA. For the CDR3, the DNA is TGCAGCGTTGACAGGAGGGGGACGGGGGGCTACACCTTC. Amino acids: CSVDRRGTGGYTF.